This T cell receptor (beta chain) was documented in a study of monozygotic twins with inflammatory bowel disease. General study findings and limits: No repertoire similarity difference was seen between concordant and discordant twins; power was possibly limited.

In the case of this clonotype: No antigen is known for it.

Template-switch reactions added UMIs with a 6-nucleotide sample barcode. TCRalpha and TCRbeta cDNA went through nested PCRs of roughly 16 and 10 cycles, two in total. TCRdb reanalyzed the 5' RACE reads and collapses them to one entry per CDR3 protein, without DNA. The specimen's table records 120,000 to 150,000 distinct CDR3 sequences. The sample consisted of blood. The source of this sequence is a human donor with ulcerative colitis or Crohn's disease, or a healthy co-twin of an affected twin (not recorded which).

The CDR3 sequence is CASTTYTGLGYGYTF. The chain links TRBV6-1 to TRBJ1-2; the D call of TRBD1 rests on TCRdb alone, since no DNA is present to check it. Looked up from germline, CDR1 is MNHNS and CDR2 is SASEGT. The CDR3 consists of 15 residues.